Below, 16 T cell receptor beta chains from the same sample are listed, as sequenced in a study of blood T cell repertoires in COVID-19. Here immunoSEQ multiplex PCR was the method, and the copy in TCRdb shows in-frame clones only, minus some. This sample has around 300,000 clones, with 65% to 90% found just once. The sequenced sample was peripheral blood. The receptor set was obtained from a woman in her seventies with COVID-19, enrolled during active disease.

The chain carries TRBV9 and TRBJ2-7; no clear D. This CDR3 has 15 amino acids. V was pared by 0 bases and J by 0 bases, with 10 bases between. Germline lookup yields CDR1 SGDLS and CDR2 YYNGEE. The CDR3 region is CASSVETDFSYEQYF. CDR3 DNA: TGTGCCAGCAGCGTAGAAACAGATTTCTCCTACGAGCAGTACTTC.

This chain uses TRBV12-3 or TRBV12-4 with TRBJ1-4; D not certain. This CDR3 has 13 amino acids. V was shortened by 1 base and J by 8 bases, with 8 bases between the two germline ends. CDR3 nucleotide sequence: TGTGCCAGCAGTTTAGTCGCGTGGGAAAAACTGTTTTTT. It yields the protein CASSLVAWEKLFF.

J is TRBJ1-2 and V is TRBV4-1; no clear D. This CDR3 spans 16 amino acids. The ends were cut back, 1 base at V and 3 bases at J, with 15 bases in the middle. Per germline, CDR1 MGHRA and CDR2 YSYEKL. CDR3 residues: CASSQARGGRDYGYTF. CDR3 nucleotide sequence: TGCGCCAGCAGCCAAGCCAGAGGAGGACGGGACTATGGCTACACCTTC.

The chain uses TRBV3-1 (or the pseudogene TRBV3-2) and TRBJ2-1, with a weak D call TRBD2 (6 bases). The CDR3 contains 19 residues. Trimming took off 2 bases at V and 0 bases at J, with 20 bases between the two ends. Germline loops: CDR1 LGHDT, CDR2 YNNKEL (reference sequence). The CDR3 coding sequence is TGTGCCAGCAGCCAATCAGGGATTACTAGCTCGAGCTCCTACAATGAGCAGTTCTTC. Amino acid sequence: CASSQSGITSSSSYNEQFF.

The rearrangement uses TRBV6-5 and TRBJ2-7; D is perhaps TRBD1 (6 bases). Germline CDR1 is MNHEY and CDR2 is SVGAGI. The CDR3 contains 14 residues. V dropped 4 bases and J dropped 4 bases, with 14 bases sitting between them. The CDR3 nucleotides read TGTGCCAGCAGTTTTCGAGAGGGGGATTACGAGCAGTACTTC. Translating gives CASSFREGDYEQYF.

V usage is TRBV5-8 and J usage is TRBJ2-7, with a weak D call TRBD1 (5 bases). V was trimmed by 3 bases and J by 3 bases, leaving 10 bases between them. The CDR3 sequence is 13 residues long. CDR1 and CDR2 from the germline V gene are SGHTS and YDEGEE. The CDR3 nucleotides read TGTGCCAGCAGCTGGGTCCAGGGCTACGAGCAGTACTTC. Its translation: CASSWVQGYEQYF.

The CDR3 sequence is CASSGLRGSGSPLHF. The CDR3 region has the DNA TGTGCCAGCAGTGGTTTAAGGGGTTCTGGTTCACCCCTCCACTTT. The rearrangement links TRBV2 to TRBJ1-6, with TRBD1 as a possible D gene (5 bases). Trimming took off 4 bases at V and 9 bases at J, with 16 bases between the two ends. Germline values: CDR1 SNHLY, CDR2 FYNNEI. The CDR3 sequence is 15 residues long.

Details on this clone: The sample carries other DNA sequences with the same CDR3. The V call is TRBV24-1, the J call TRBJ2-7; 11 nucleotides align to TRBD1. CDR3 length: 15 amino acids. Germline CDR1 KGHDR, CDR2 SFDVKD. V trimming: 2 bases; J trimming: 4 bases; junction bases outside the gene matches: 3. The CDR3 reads CATSDSGTGGYEQYF. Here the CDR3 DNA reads TGTGCCACCAGTGATTCCGGGACAGGGGGATACGAGCAGTACTTC.

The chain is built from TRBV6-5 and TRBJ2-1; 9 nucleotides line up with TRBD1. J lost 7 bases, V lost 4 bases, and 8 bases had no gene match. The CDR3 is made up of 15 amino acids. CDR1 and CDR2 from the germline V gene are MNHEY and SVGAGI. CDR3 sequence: CASSSTRTGVNEQFF. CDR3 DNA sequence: TGTGCCAGCAGTTCCACAAGGACAGGGGTTAATGAGCAGTTCTTC.

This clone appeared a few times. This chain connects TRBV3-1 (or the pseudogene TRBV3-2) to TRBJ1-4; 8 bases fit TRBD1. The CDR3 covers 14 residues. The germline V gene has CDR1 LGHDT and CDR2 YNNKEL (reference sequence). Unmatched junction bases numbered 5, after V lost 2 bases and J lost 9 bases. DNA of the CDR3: TGTGCCAGCAGCCAATTGGACAGGGTTAAAAAACTGTTTTTT. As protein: CASSQLDRVKKLFF.

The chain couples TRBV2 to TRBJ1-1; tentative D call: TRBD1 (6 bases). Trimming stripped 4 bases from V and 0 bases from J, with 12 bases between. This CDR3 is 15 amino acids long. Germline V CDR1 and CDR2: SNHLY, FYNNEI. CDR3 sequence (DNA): TGTGCCAGCAGTGCTGACAGGCTTCTGAACACTGAAGCTTTCTTT. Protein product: CASSADRLLNTEAFF.

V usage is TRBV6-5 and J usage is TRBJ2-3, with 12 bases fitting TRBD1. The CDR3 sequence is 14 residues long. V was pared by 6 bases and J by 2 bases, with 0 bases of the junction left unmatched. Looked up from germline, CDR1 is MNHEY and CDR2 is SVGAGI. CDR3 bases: TGTGCCAGCAGGGGACAGGGGGCCACAGATACGCAGTATTTT. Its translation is CASRGQGATDTQYF.

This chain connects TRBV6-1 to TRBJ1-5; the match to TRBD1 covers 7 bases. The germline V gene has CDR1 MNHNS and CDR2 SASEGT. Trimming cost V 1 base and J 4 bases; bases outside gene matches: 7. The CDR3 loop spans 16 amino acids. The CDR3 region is CASSEGSQGVNQPQHF. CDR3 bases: TGTGCCAGCAGTGAAGGATCGCAGGGGGTAAATCAGCCCCAGCATTTT.

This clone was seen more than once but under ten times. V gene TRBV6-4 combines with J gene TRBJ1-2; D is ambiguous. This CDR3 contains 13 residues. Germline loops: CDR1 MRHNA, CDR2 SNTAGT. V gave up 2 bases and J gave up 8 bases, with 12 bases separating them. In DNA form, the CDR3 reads TGTGCCAGCAGTGACCACCTTGGGAGCGGCTACACCTTC. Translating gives CASSDHLGSGYTF.

CDR3 DNA sequence: TGCGCCAGCAGCTTGGCCGGTCTAGCGGGGGTTGACTACGAGCAGTACTTC. Protein sequence: CASSLAGLAGVDYEQYF. The genes are TRBV5-1 and TRBJ2-7; 10 positions match TRBD2. This CDR3 has 17 residues. Germline V lookup: CDR1 SGHRS, CDR2 YFSETQ. Trimming at V came to 0 bases and at J to 3 bases, leaving 9 bases not matched to a gene.

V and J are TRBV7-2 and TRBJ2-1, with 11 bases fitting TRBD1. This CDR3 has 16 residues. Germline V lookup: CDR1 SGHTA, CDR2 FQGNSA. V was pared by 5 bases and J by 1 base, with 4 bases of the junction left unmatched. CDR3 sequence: CASSGGTGGSYNEQFF. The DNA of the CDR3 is TGTGCCAGCAGCGGGGGGACAGGGGGTTCCTACAATGAGCAGTTCTTC.